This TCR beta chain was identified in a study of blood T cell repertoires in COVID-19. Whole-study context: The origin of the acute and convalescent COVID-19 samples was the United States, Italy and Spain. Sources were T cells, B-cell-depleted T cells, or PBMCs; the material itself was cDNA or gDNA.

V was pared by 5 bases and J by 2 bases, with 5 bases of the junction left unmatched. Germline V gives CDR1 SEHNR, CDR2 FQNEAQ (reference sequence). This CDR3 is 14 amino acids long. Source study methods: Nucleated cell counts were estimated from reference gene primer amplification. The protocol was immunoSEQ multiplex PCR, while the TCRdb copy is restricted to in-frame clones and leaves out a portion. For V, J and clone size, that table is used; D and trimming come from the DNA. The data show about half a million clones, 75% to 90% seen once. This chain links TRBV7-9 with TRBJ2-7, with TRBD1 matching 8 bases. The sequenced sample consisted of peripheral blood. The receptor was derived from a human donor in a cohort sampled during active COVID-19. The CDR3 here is CASSADRGPYEQYF. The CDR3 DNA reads TGTGCCAGCAGCGCCGACAGGGGCCCCTACGAGCAGTACTTC.